This is a list of T cell receptor beta chains from one sample in a study of CD8 T cells in ankylosing spondylitis. TCRdb recomputed calls from the 5' RACE reads with MiXCR, one row per CDR3 protein. The sample has about 130,000 distinct CDR3 sequences; around 6.6% are singletons. Sequenced input: blood, either unsorted or a sorted T cell fraction (not recorded which). These receptors were taken from a female donor with ankylosing spondylitis or in good health (not recorded which). The CDR3 runs from the conserved cysteine through the conserved F or W. A D gene is named only where the DNA matches it firmly. Some rows have no size entry. The others give once, few or many, or a class for an expanded clone.

v_call	d_call	clone_size	j_call	cdr3_aa	cdr3_nt
TRBV14	TRBD1	many	TRBJ2-1	CASSQVLTGGARFF	TGTGCCAGCAGCCAAGTTTTGACAGGGGGCGCTCGGTTCTTC
TRBV12-3/TRBV12-4	TRBD1	many	TRBJ1-1	CASSLARTGGTEAFF	TGTGCCAGCAGTTTAGCAAGGACAGGGGGCACTGAAGCTTTCTTT
TRBV5-1	NA	many	TRBJ2-1	CASSIASGNEQFF	TGCGCCAGCAGCATCGCCTCAGGTAATGAGCAGTTCTTC
TRBV7-2	NA	NA	TRBJ1-2	CASSSTGSYGYTF	TGTGCCAGCAGCTCGACAGGTTCCTATGGCTACACCTTC
TRBV20-1	TRBD1	many	TRBJ1-2	CSAAGQGVSSYTF	TGCAGTGCTGCGGGACAGGGGGTCTCAAGCTACACCTTC
TRBV20-1	TRBD2	many	TRBJ2-1	CSARRGSSYNEQFF	TGCAGTGCTAGGCGGGGGAGCTCCTACAATGAGCAGTTCTTC
TRBV11-2	TRBD1	many	TRBJ2-1	CASTQDRVYNEQFF	TGTGCCAGCACCCAAGACAGGGTCTACAATGAGCAGTTCTTC
TRBV6-5	NA	many	TRBJ1-3	CASSYSTPEKQPGNTIYF	TGTGCCAGCAGTTACTCGACCCCTGAAAAGCAACCTGGAAACACCATATATTTT
TRBV5-1	NA	many	TRBJ2-3	CASSIWKPDTQYF	TGCGCCAGCAGCATATGGAAACCGGATACGCAGTATTTT
TRBV5-1	TRBD2	many	TRBJ2-3	CASSQGTSGHRGTQYF	TGCGCCAGCAGCCAAGGGACTAGCGGGCATCGTGGTACGCAGTATTTT
TRBV4-2	TRBD1	few	TRBJ1-5	CASSQEGGQVNQPQHF	TGTGCCAGCAGCCAAGAGGGGGGACAGGTTAATCAGCCCCAGCATTTT
TRBV18	TRBD1	few	TRBJ1-4	CASSPLPGGDEKLFF	TGTGCCAGCTCACCACTCCCAGGGGGAGACGAAAAACTGTTTTTT
TRBV7-2	NA	many	TRBJ1-5	CASSLGRGGQPQHF	TGTGCCAGCAGCTTAGGCAGGGGAGGTCAGCCCCAGCATTTT
TRBV28	NA	few	TRBJ1-1	CASSLTNKNTEAFF	TGTGCCAGCAGCTTAACTAACAAGAACACTGAAGCTTTCTTT
TRBV19	NA	many	TRBJ2-7	CASSSTPRTYEQYF	TGTGCCAGTAGTTCTACCCCACGGACCTACGAGCAGTACTTC
TRBV4-1	NA	many	TRBJ1-2	CASSQDIGKNYGYTF	TGCGCCAGCAGCCAAGATATCGGCAAAAACTATGGCTACACCTTC
TRBV11-3	NA	few	TRBJ2-3	CASSDLKGDTQYF	TGTGCCAGCAGCGATCTAAAGGGGGATACGCAGTATTTT
TRBV5-1	TRBD1	many	TRBJ2-2	CASSQGDVKTGELFF	TGCGCCAGCTCCCAGGGGGACGTTAAGACCGGGGAGCTGTTTTTT
TRBV9	NA	few	TRBJ1-1	CASSVRPNTEAFF	TGTGCCAGCAGCGTACGTCCGAACACTGAAGCTTTCTTT
TRBV6-4	NA	many	TRBJ2-7	CASRTDRPGNDEQYF	TGTGCCAGCCGGACTGACCGACCAGGGAATGACGAGCAGTACTTC
TRBV5-1	NA	many	TRBJ1-2	CASSFRERWNGYTF	TGCGCCAGCAGCTTCAGGGAGCGGTGGAATGGCTACACCTTC
TRBV11-3	NA	NA	TRBJ2-3	CASSLDGAERTQYF	TGTGCCAGCAGCTTAGACGGGGCTGAGCGTACGCAGTATTTT
TRBV11-1	NA	many	TRBJ2-2	CASAPGDTNTGELFF	TGTGCCAGCGCACCAGGGGACACGAACACCGGGGAGCTGTTTTTT
TRBV7-8	NA	many	TRBJ2-3	CASSLPALMEFTDTQYF	TGTGCCAGCAGCTTACCCGCGTTGATGGAGTTCACAGATACGCAGTATTTT